These 20 T cell receptor beta chains came from one sample sequenced in a study of metastatic and nonmetastatic thyroid tumors. TCRdb reanalyzed the PCR reads via MiXCR. The sample lists some 35,000 clones, 35% occurring once. Patients were all untreated before their thyroid surgery. The sequencing sample was made of tumor tissue. These receptors were obtained from a female donor with papillary thyroid cancer or a benign thyroid nodule (not recorded which). Some clones in this sample may be carry-over from other donors' samples.

This clone has more than one count but fewer than ten. The gene calls are TRBV12-3 or TRBV12-4 and TRBJ2-7; tentatively, D is TRBD2 (6 bases). This CDR3 region has 14 residues. Trimming took off 4 bases at V and 4 bases at J, with 14 bases between the two ends. The DNA for the CDR3 is TGTGCCAGCAGTTCCGGGACTCTCGAGTACGAGCAGTACTTC. This gives the protein CASSSGTLEYEQYF.

The CDR3 spells CASSHIIGGRSYGYTF. The CDR3 DNA reads TGCGCCAGCAGCCACATAATAGGGGGGCGCAGCTATGGCTACACCTTC. The chain combines TRBV4-1 with TRBJ1-2; TRBD1 might be the D (6 bases). Trimming pared 3 bases from V and 4 bases from J, leaving 18 bases between. The CDR3 has 16 amino acids. The V gene's germline CDR1 is MGHRA and CDR2 YSYEKL.

The chain carries TRBV5-1 and TRBJ2-7, with D perhaps matching TRBD1 (6 bases). The CDR3 runs 14 residues. Germline assignment: CDR1 SGHRS and CDR2 YFSETQ. Trimming removed 0 bases at V and 4 bases at J, with 11 bases between. CDR3 protein: CASSLGGGLYEQYF. The CDR3, as DNA: TGCGCCAGCAGCTTGGGTGGGGGCTTATACGAGCAGTACTTC.

This chain uses TRBV5-1 with TRBJ2-2; 8 bases map to TRBD1. V gave up 4 bases and J gave up 2 bases; unmatched junction bases: 4. From germline, CDR1 is SGHRS and CDR2 YFSETQ. The CDR3 is 15 amino acids. CDR3 sequence (DNA): TGCGCCAGCAGCCTAGGACAGGGAAACACCGGGGAGCTGTTTTTT. This sequence encodes CASSLGQGNTGELFF. The variable domain in full, with the rest retrieved from reference TRBV5-1 and TRBJ2-2, is KAGVTQTPRYLIKTRGQQVTLSCSPISGHRSVSWYQQTPGQGLQFLFEYFSETQRNKGNFPGRFSGRQFSNSRSEMNVSTLELGDSALYLCASSLGQGNTGELFFGEGSRLTVL.

The chain employs TRBV6-5 and TRBJ2-7, with TRBD1 matching 7 bases. Per germline, CDR1 MNHEY and CDR2 SVGAGI. The CDR3 sequence is 16 residues long. V trimming: 4 bases; J trimming: 1 base; junction bases outside the gene matches: 10. The CDR3 DNA reads TGTGCCAGCAGTTCTTCCCACAGGGGACGGTCCTACGAGCAGTACTTC. This translates into CASSSSHRGRSYEQYF.

The table lists this clone with a count of one. The V gene is TRBV19, the J gene TRBJ2-2; D may be TRBD2 (6 bases). Germline lookup yields CDR1 LNHDA and CDR2 SQIVND (reference sequence). The CDR3 sequence is 16 residues long. V shed 3 bases and J shed 5 bases, with 16 bases lying between them. CDR3 coding DNA: TGTGCCAGTAGTATGGGAGGAGGACTCTTAACCGGGGAGCTGTTTTTT. Protein: CASSMGGGLLTGELFF.

This clone was seen only a few times. The rearrangement uses TRBV19 and TRBJ1-2; D unclear. V dropped 8 bases and J dropped 8 bases, with 9 bases sitting between them. CDR1 is LNHDA, CDR2 SQIVND, per germline (reference sequence). The CDR3 covers 10 residues. The CDR3 DNA reads TGTGCCAGTGGTTCTGGCGGCTACACCTTC. It translates to CASGSGGYTF.

This clone was seen once. J is TRBJ2-5 and V is TRBV7-9; possibly TRBD2 for D (5 bases). Trimming stripped 7 bases from V and 3 bases from J, with 24 bases between. CDR3 length equals 17 residues. Germline CDR1 reads SEHNR; CDR2 reads FQNEAQ (reference sequence). In DNA form, the CDR3 reads TGTGCCAGCATCGGTATAAGCGGAAACCCCCCTAAAGAGACCCAGTACTTC. Its translation is CASIGISGNPPKETQYF.

CDR3 amino acids: CASSPRLLFYNEQFF. In DNA form, the CDR3 reads TGCGCCAGCAGCCCCAGGTTATTGTTTTACAATGAGCAGTTCTTC. The V call is TRBV5-1, the J call TRBJ2-1; D gene uncertain. The CDR3 consists of 15 residues. Per germline, CDR1 SGHRS and CDR2 YFSETQ. V was cut by 4 bases and J by 4 bases, with 15 bases left in between.

Concerning this clone: This same CDR3 is encoded by further DNA sequences in the sample. The chain carries TRBV9 and TRBJ1-5; D is ambiguous. The CDR3 loop spans 14 amino acids. V was pared by 1 base and J by 3 bases, with 8 bases between. Germline CDR1 SGDLS, CDR2 YYNGEE. As DNA, the CDR3 is TGTGCCAGCAGCGTAAGTGGTTTCAATCAGCCCCAGCATTTT. Translation gives CASSVSGFNQPQHF.

The CDR3 DNA reads TGCGCCAGCGGACTACAGGGGGCGCGAAACACCGGGGAGCTGTTTTTT. It translates to CASGLQGARNTGELFF. The gene calls are TRBV5-1 and TRBJ2-2; 9 bases are shared with TRBD1. Trimming took 7 bases from V and 2 from J; bases not matched to a gene: 9. Germline V gives CDR1 SGHRS, CDR2 YFSETQ. This CDR3 region has 16 residues.

This clone has only a few counts. The genes are TRBV6-1 and TRBJ1-6; 7 positions match TRBD1. This CDR3 is built from 15 residues. Germline V gives CDR1 MNHNS, CDR2 SASEGT. Trimming at V came to 6 bases and at J to 4 bases, leaving 6 bases not matched to a gene. The CDR3 nucleotides read TGTGCCAGCAGGGCGGACAGGAGTTATAATTCACCCCTCCACTTT. Translated: CASRADRSYNSPLHF.

The J gene is TRBJ2-1, the V gene TRBV14; TRBD1 matches at 7 bases. Germline assignment: CDR1 SGHDN and CDR2 FVKESK. This CDR3 region has 16 residues. The V gene end was trimmed by 4 bases and the J gene end by 0 bases; junction bases not matched to a gene: 6. The CDR3 DNA reads TGTGCCAGCAGCCCCCCAGGGGACAGCTCCTACAATGAGCAGTTCTTC. Protein product: CASSPPGDSSYNEQFF.

This clone was detected a few times. The chain links TRBV12-3 or TRBV12-4 to TRBJ2-1; D may match TRBD1 or TRBD2 (5 bases each). The CDR3 is 18 residues long. Between the trimmed V and J ends, which lost 4 bases and 7 bases, there was a span of 26 bases. This chain's CDR3 is CASSSRGRARSGVNEQFF. The CDR3 DNA is TGTGCCAGCAGTTCCCGGGGCAGGGCTCGTAGTGGTGTGAATGAGCAGTTCTTC.

This clone was detected only a few times. The rearrangement links TRBV28 to TRBJ1-3, with D possibly TRBD1 on 6 matching bases. CDR1 and CDR2 from the germline V gene are MDHEN and SYDVKM. The CDR3 consists of 12 residues. V lost 11 bases to trimming and J lost 2 bases, with 10 bases between them. The CDR3 sequence is CAGGAPGNTIYF. The CDR3 DNA reads TGTGCCGGGGGGGCCCCTGGAAACACCATATATTTT. Variable domain in full (rest from reference TRBV28 and TRBJ1-3): DVKVTQSSRYLVKRTGEKVFLECVQDMDHENMFWYRQDPGLGLRLIYFSYDVKMKEKGDIPEGYSVSREKKERFSLILESASTNQTSMYLCAGGAPGNTIYFGEGSWLTVV.

This clone appeared a few times. The chain carries TRBV6-2 or TRBV6-3 and TRBJ1-1, with 9 bases aligning to TRBD1. V lost 6 bases to trimming and J lost 7 bases; unmatched junction nucleotides: 6. CDR3 length equals 13 residues. Germline loops: CDR1 MNHEY, CDR2 SVGEGT. CDR3: CASRRQGGLEAFF. Written as DNA, the CDR3 is TGTGCCAGCAGGAGACAGGGGGGTCTTGAAGCTTTCTTT.

This clone was observed a few times. This sequence joins TRBV6-5 and TRBJ2-3; a weak D match, TRBD1 (6 bases). V shed 4 bases and J shed 2 bases, with 13 bases lying between them. This CDR3 contains 15 residues. Germline V lookup: CDR1 MNHEY, CDR2 SVGAGI. The CDR3 loop is CASSWGRRDTDTQYF. The DNA for the CDR3 is TGTGCCAGCAGTTGGGGGCGCCGGGACACAGATACGCAGTATTTT.

V usage is TRBV28 and J usage is TRBJ2-2, with D unresolved. Trimming pared 5 bases from V and 5 bases from J, leaving 21 bases between. The CDR3 spans 17 residues. From germline, CDR1 is MDHEN and CDR2 SYDVKM. The CDR3 is CASSLGLIPENTGELFF. As DNA, the CDR3 is TGTGCCAGCAGTCTTGGGTTGATACCGGAGAATACCGGGGAGCTGTTTTTT.

The CDR3 spells CASMDRGSGETQYF. As DNA, the CDR3 is TGTGCCAGCATGGACAGGGGATCCGGAGAGACCCAGTACTTC. This chain joins TRBV6-2 or TRBV6-3 and TRBJ2-5; 9 nucleotides align to TRBD1. The CDR3 loop spans 14 amino acids. The V and J ends lost 7 bases and 4 bases, in that order; junction bases with no gene match: 7. Looked up from germline, CDR1 is MNHEY and CDR2 is SVGEGT.

The chain carries TRBV30 and TRBJ2-2; 9 bases are a match to TRBD2. In germline, CDR1 is GTSNPN, CDR2 SVGIG (reference sequence). V lost 2 bases to trimming and J lost 5 bases; unmatched junction nucleotides: 3. CDR3 length: 14 amino acids. The CDR3 DNA reads as TGTGCCTGGAGTTTCCTAGCGGGGACCGGGGAGCTGTTTTTT. The encoded protein is CAWSFLAGTGELFF.